This T cell receptor (beta chain) is from a study of T cell responses to AZD1222 COVID-19 vaccine. Generated by immunoSEQ multiplex PCR, the TCRdb table keeps only in-frame clones and is missing some. Here the sample spans about 130,000 clones, approximately 88% being singletons. Germline loops: CDR1 LGHNA, CDR2 YNFKEQ. J lost 4 bases, V lost 1 base, and 3 bases had no gene match. This CDR3 spans 15 amino acids. Sequencing was performed on peripheral blood, taken on day 0 of AZD1222 vaccination. The chain has TRBV4-2 and TRBJ2-2; 7 bases are a match to TRBD1. This clonotype originated in an adult in good health. The CDR3 here is CASSQATGSTGELFF. The CDR3, as DNA: TGTGCCAGCAGCCAAGCGACAGGGAGCACCGGGGAGCTGTTTTTT.